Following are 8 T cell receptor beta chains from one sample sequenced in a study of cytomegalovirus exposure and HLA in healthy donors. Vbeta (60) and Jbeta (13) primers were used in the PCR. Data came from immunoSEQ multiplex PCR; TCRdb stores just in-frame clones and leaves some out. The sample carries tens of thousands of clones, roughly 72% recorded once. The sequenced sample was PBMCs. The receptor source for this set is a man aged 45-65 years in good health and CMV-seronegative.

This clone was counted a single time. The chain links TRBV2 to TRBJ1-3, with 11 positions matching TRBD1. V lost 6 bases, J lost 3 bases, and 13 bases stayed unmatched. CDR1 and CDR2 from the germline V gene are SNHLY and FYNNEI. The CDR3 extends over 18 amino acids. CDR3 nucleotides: TGTGCCAGCAGCGCGGGACAGGGGGTGCGGGAAGGTGGAAACACCATATATTTT. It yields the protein CASSAGQGVREGGNTIYF.

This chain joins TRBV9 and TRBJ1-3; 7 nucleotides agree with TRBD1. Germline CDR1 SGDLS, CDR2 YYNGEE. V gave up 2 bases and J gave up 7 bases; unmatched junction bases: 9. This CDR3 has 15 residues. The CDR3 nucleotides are TGTGCCAGCAGCGTTCGGGACAGTCTACGGAACACCATATATTTT. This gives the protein CASSVRDSLRNTIYF.

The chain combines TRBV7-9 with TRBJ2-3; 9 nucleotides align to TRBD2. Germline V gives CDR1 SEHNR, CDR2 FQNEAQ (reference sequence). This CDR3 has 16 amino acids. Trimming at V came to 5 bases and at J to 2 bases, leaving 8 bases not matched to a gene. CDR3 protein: CASSATSGQLTDTQYF. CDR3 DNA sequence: TGTGCCAGCAGCGCTACTAGCGGGCAACTCACAGATACGCAGTATTTT. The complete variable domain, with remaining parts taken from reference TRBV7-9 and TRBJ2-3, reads DTGVSQNPRHKITKRGQNVTFRCDPISEHNRLYWYRQTLGQGPEFLTYFQNEAQLEKSRLLSDRFSAERPKGSFSTLEIQRTEQGDSAMYLCASSATSGQLTDTQYFGPGTRLTVL.

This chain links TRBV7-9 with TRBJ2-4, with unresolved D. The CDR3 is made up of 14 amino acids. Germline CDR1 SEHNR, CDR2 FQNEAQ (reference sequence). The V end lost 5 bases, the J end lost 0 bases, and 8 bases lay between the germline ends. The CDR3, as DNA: TGTGCCAGCAGCCCGAGTCAAGCCAAAAACATTCAGTACTTC. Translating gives CASSPSQAKNIQYF.

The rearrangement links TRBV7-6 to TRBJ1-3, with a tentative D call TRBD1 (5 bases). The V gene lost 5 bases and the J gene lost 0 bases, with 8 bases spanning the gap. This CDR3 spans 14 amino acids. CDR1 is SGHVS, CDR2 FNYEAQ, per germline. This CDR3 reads CASSTGVSGNTIYF. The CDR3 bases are TGTGCCAGCAGCACAGGAGTCTCTGGAAACACCATATATTTT.

The CDR3 here is CASSLSAYEQYF. The CDR3, as DNA: TGTGCCAGCAGCTTATCAGCCTACGAGCAGTACTTC. V and J are TRBV7-9 and TRBJ2-7, with no clear D. The V and J ends lost 2 bases and 2 bases respectively, with 4 bases between them. Germline CDR1 and CDR2: SEHNR and FQNEAQ (reference sequence). This CDR3 is built from 12 residues.

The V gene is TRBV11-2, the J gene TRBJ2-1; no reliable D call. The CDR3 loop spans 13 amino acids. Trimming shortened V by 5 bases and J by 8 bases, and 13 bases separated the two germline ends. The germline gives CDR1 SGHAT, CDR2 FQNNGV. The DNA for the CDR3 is TGTGCCAGCAGCCCAAAACTGAGCTATGAGCAGTTCTTC. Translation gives CASSPKLSYEQFF.

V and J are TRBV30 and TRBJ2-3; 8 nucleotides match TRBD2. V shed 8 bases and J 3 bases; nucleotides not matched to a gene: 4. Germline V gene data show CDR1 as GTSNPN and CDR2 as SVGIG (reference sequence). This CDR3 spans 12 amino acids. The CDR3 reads CARGGYTDTQYF. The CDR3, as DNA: TGTGCCCGGGGGGGTTATACAGATACGCAGTATTTT.